This entry lists 22 T cell receptor beta chains sequenced from one sample in a study of fetal regulatory T cell absence and autoimmunity. Clones were read by immunoSEQ multiplex PCR, and TCRdb kept only the in-frame ones, dropping some. The sample lists 85,000 to 100,000 clones; about three quarters were seen once. Sequencing was carried out using pancreas tissue. These receptors were taken from a male donor with IPEX syndrome.

V is TRBV10-3 and J is TRBJ2-2, with D unclear. Germline CDR1 is ENHRY and CDR2 is SYGVKD. The CDR3 spans 13 residues. V gave up 8 bases and J gave up 0 bases, with 7 bases separating them. The CDR3 DNA is TGTGCCATCTTGTCCACGAACACCGGGGAGCTGTTTTTT. This encodes CAILSTNTGELFF.

This chain uses TRBV12-5 with TRBJ1-2; 9 nucleotides match TRBD1. J gave up 8 bases and V 6 bases, and 7 bases lay outside the gene matches. Germline values: CDR1 LGHNT, CDR2 FRNRAP. The CDR3 is 13 residues long. The CDR3 DNA follows: TGTGCTAGTGGGCCCGGGACAGGGATAGGCTACACCTTC. Translating gives CASGPGTGIGYTF.

A few counts support this clone. The rearrangement links TRBV7-6 to TRBJ2-7; the match to TRBD2 covers 10 bases. Trimming removed 5 bases from V and 3 bases from J; junction bases left unmatched: 4. The germline CDR1 and CDR2 sequences are SGHVS and FNYEAQ. CDR3 size: 14 residues. The CDR3 DNA follows: TGTGCCAGCAGCCGCACTAGCGGGGACTACGAGCAGTACTTC. Translated: CASSRTSGDYEQYF.

J is TRBJ1-3 and V is TRBV4-1; no clear D. V was pared by 5 bases and J by 0 bases, with 20 bases between. CDR1 and CDR2 (germline): MGHRA, YSYEKL. This CDR3 has 18 amino acids. In DNA, the CDR3 is TGCGCCAGCAGCTTCCGACCAGACCGAGGGCTCTCTGGAAACACCATATATTTT. Translating gives CASSFRPDRGLSGNTIYF.

The chain employs TRBV6-6 and TRBJ2-3; no clear D. Germline V gene data show CDR1 as MNHNY and CDR2 as SVGAGI (reference sequence). The V end was cut by 6 bases, the J end by 2 bases, with 3 bases between. The CDR3 is 11 residues long. The CDR3 region is CASRLTDTQYF. In DNA, the CDR3 is TGTGCCAGCAGACTCACAGATACGCAGTATTTT.

In its sample, this clone was seen once. The chain links TRBV5-6 to TRBJ2-5; D is unclear. This CDR3 is 16 amino acids long. Between the trimmed V and J ends, which lost 0 bases and 5 bases, there was a span of 17 bases. Per the germline V gene, CDR1 is SGHDT and CDR2 is YYEEEE. The DNA of the CDR3 is TGTGCCAGCAGCTTGGCCGGGTGGGGTCTCGGGGAGACCCAGTACTTC. Translating gives CASSLAGWGLGETQYF.

This clone was observed a handful of times. V gene TRBV7-6 combines with J gene TRBJ1-5, with 8 bases that match TRBD1. The trim removed 5 bases at V and 8 bases at J, leaving 5 bases unmatched. CDR1 and CDR2 from the germline V gene are SGHVS and FNYEAQ. The CDR3 is made up of 13 amino acids. CDR3 amino acids: CASSRTGREPQHF. CDR3 sequence (DNA): TGTGCCAGCAGCCGGACAGGGAGGGAGCCCCAGCATTTT.

This chain links TRBV27 with TRBJ2-1; weak D call: TRBD1 (6 bases). The CDR3 extends over 13 amino acids. V lost 4 bases and J 4 bases, leaving 8 bases between the germline ends. Germline-derived CDR1 and CDR2 are MNHEY and SMNVEV (reference sequence). DNA of the CDR3: TGTGCCAGCAGTTCGGACAGTTACAATGAGCAGTTCTTC. Residues: CASSSDSYNEQFF.

This chain links TRBV13 with TRBJ2-5; maybe TRBD1 (6 bases). The CDR3 is 13 amino acids. Trimming shortened V by 7 bases and J by 3 bases, and 12 bases separated the two germline ends. Germline loops: CDR1 PRHDT, CDR2 FYEKMQ (reference sequence). The CDR3 DNA follows: TGTGCCAGCAACACGGGACATAAAGAGACCCAGTACTTC. Translating gives CASNTGHKETQYF.

This sequence joins TRBV7-2 and TRBJ1-4; TRBD1 agrees at 7 bases. The CDR3 consists of 14 residues. Trimming removed 4 bases from V and 4 bases from J; junction bases left unmatched: 3. Germline loops: CDR1 SGHTA, CDR2 FQGNSA. Written as DNA, the CDR3 is TGTGCCAGCAGCTCGACAGGGATTAATGAAAAACTGTTTTTT. This translates into CASSSTGINEKLFF.

The chain carries TRBV14 and TRBJ2-2, with D maybe TRBD2 (6 bases). CDR1 SGHDN and CDR2 FVKESK come from the germline V gene. V was trimmed by 0 bases and J by 6 bases, leaving 17 bases between them. The CDR3 sequence is 17 residues long. The CDR3 region is CASSQEDCLAYAGELFF. The CDR3 DNA reads TGTGCCAGCAGCCAAGAAGATTGTCTAGCGTACGCCGGGGAGCTGTTTTTT.

This clone was recorded a few times. DNA for the CDR3: TGTGCCAGCCAGGGACAGTTGAACACCGGGGAGCTGTTTTTT. Translating it yields CASQGQLNTGELFF. The rearrangement uses TRBV19 and TRBJ2-2; 7 nucleotides line up with TRBD1. Looked up from germline, CDR1 is LNHDA and CDR2 is SQIVND (reference sequence). V dropped 9 bases and J dropped 1; count of bases not matched to a gene: 5. The CDR3 runs to 14 residues. Using reference TRBV19 and TRBJ2-2 for the parts outside the CDR3, the full variable domain is DGGITQSPKYLFRKEGQNVTLSCEQNLNHDAMYWYRQDPGQGLRLIYYSQIVNDFQKGDIAEGYSVSREKKESFPLTVTSAQKNPTAFYLCASQGQLNTGELFFGEGSRLTVL.

The genes are TRBV7-9 and TRBJ2-7; D is unclear. The germline V gene has CDR1 SEHNR and CDR2 FQNEAQ (reference sequence). This CDR3 region has 11 residues. The V and J ends lost 5 bases and 3 bases respectively, with 5 bases between them. This CDR3 is CASSQDYEQYF. The CDR3 DNA sequence: TGTGCCAGCAGCCAAGACTACGAGCAGTACTTC.

The chain uses TRBV7-2 and TRBJ2-2; the D gene could be TRBD1 or TRBD2 (5 bases each). The CDR3 runs to 15 residues. CDR1 and CDR2 from the germline V gene are SGHTA and FQGNSA. Trimming shortened V by 3 bases and J by 7 bases, and 15 bases separated the two germline ends. The CDR3 protein is CASSLVEGLGGELFF. The CDR3 coding sequence is TGTGCCAGCAGCTTGGTCGAGGGGCTGGGCGGGGAGCTGTTTTTT.

This clone came up a few times. V and J are TRBV9 and TRBJ2-7; D possibly corresponds to TRBD2 (6 bases). The germline V gene has CDR1 SGDLS and CDR2 YYNGEE. The CDR3 spans 16 residues. Trimming cost V 4 bases and J 5 bases, with 22 bases left between them. The CDR3 DNA follows: TGTGCCAGCAGCCCCTACGTGCGGGACTTGAGAAACGAGCAGTACTTC. It encodes CASSPYVRDLRNEQYF.

The rearrangement joins TRBV9 to TRBJ1-5; 7 bases align to TRBD1. After removal of 4 bases from V and 1 base from J, the junction contained 11 bases not matched to a gene. The CDR3 length is 17 residues. Germline CDR1 is SGDLS and CDR2 is YYNGEE. The CDR3 is CASSPRPGGKSNQPQHF. The CDR3 bases are TGTGCCAGCAGCCCGCGACCAGGGGGAAAGAGCAATCAGCCCCAGCATTTT.

This clone occurred a few times. The sample carries other DNA sequences with the same CDR3. V is TRBV5-6 and J is TRBJ2-3; either TRBD1 or TRBD2 may fit D (5 bases each). Germline loops: CDR1 SGHDT, CDR2 YYEEEE. V lost 1 base and J lost 3, with 9 bases in between. The CDR3 totals 14 residues. The CDR3 DNA sequence: TGTGCCAGCAGCTTGAGGGGCGGGACAGATACGCAGTATTTT. It translates to CASSLRGGTDTQYF.

The chain recombines TRBV18 with TRBJ2-5, with D perhaps TRBD1 (5 bases). Per the germline V gene, CDR1 is KGHSH and CDR2 is LQKENI. Trimming cost V 2 bases and J 5 bases, with 9 bases left between them. The CDR3 is 13 residues long. CDR3 amino acids: CASSPLGRETQYF. Written as DNA, the CDR3 is TGTGCCAGCTCACCATTGGGGCGGGAGACCCAGTACTTC.

The CDR3 here is CASSLRGAGNTIYF. The CDR3 DNA reads TGTGCCAGCAGCTTAAGGGGGGCTGGAAACACCATATATTTT. V usage is TRBV7-6 and J usage is TRBJ1-3, with TRBD1 as a possible D gene (6 bases). The CDR3 spans 14 residues. V was pared by 2 bases and J by 2 bases, with 7 bases between. The germline V gene has CDR1 SGHVS and CDR2 FNYEAQ.

The chain carries TRBV13 and TRBJ2-5, with 8 bases matching TRBD2. CDR1 is PRHDT, CDR2 FYEKMQ, per germline (reference sequence). Trimming removed 5 bases from V and 2 bases from J; junction bases left unmatched: 7. This CDR3 spans 15 amino acids. CDR3: CASSISSGGQETQYF. DNA for the CDR3: TGTGCCAGCAGCATCTCCTCGGGGGGGCAAGAGACCCAGTACTTC. Variable domain in full (rest from reference TRBV13 and TRBJ2-5): AAGVIQSPRHLIKEKRETATLKCYPIPRHDTVYWYQQGPGQDPQFLISFYEKMQSDKGSIPDRFSAQQFSDYHSELNMSSLELGDSALYFCASSISSGGQETQYFGPGTRLLVL.

V usage is TRBV18 and J usage is TRBJ1-1; TRBD1 matches at 7 bases. The germline V gene encodes CDR1 KGHSH and CDR2 LQKENI. The V gene end was trimmed by 4 bases and the J gene end by 9 bases; junction bases not matched to a gene: 11. The CDR3 loop spans 14 amino acids. The CDR3 loop is CASSLKYNRGKAFF. In DNA form, the CDR3 reads TGTGCCAGCTCACTCAAATACAACAGGGGAAAAGCTTTCTTT. Drawing the rest from reference TRBV18 and TRBJ1-1, the complete variable domain is NAGVMQNPRHLVRRRGQEARLRCSPMKGHSHVYWYRQLPEEGLKFMVYLQKENIIDESGMPKERFSAEFPKEGPSILRIQQVVRGDSAAYFCASSLKYNRGKAFFGQGTRLTVV.

Written as DNA, the CDR3 is TGTGCCAGCAGTCCCGTGGGAAACACCATATATTTT. Encoded protein: CASSPVGNTIYF. V usage is TRBV7-9 and J usage is TRBJ1-3, with D hard to call. Germline lookup yields CDR1 SEHNR and CDR2 FQNEAQ (reference sequence). CDR3 length equals 12 residues. With 6 bases removed from V and 4 bases from J, the gap between germline ends came to 7 bases. The variable domain in full, with the rest retrieved from reference TRBV7-9 and TRBJ1-3, is DTGVSQNPRHKITKRGQNVTFRCDPISEHNRLYWYRQTLGQGPEFLTYFQNEAQLEKSRLLSDRFSAERPKGSFSTLEIQRTEQGDSAMYLCASSPVGNTIYFGEGSWLTVV.